In its sample, the clone carrying this TCR beta chain was seen many times. Its antigen is not known. Amplification of TCR beta CDR3 regions used RNA as the template. A set of HTBI primers served as the primers for a first-round RT-PCR of the TCR CDR3. Each CDR3 protein gets one entry after TCRdb re-called the multiplex PCR reads with MiXCR. Altogether around 350,000 distinct CDR3 sequences are present, under 20% being singletons, with the ten largest covering about 4%. The sample belongs to a study of T cells in Graves' hyperthyroidism and ophthalmopathy. Germline V gene sequence: CDR1 SEHNR, CDR2 FQNEAQ (reference sequence). Trimming took 5 bases from V and 11 from J, leaving 24 bases between them. This CDR3 region has 15 residues. Study-wide points: Most thyroid clonotypes that were expanded above 0.001 also turned up in blood.

The source of the PBMCs was roughly 10 ml of fresh peripheral blood. The chain combines TRBV7-9 with TRBJ1-1; D call uncertain. The sequence derives from a woman younger than 35 with Graves' hyperthyroidism. The sequenced material came from blood. This chain's CDR3 is CASSHARASLDRAFF. CDR3 nucleotides: TGTGCCAGCAGCCACGCCCGGGCCAGCCTCGATCGGGCTTTCTTT.